The rows below give T cell receptor beta chains drawn from one sample of a study of cytomegalovirus exposure and HLA in healthy donors. Clones were sequenced by immunoSEQ multiplex PCR, and TCRdb holds only the in-frame ones, with some missing. The table shows roughly 180,000 clones, with 65% to 85% occurring only once. The source material was PBMCs. The receptors were sampled from a male donor in good health and CMV-seronegative. Each CDR3 is given with its conserved first and last residue. A D gene is named only where the DNA matches it firmly. Clone size is stated in some rows and not others, as once, few, many or a class when expanded.

d_gene,v_gene,j_gene,abundance,CDR3nt,CDR3aa
.,TRBV28,TRBJ1-5,.,TGTGCCAGCAGCCCCCCCAGGGGTCATAGCAATCAGCCCCAGCATTTT,CASSPPRGHSNQPQHF
TRBD2,TRBV5-4,TRBJ2-2,.,TGTGCCAGCAGCGTCAGGACTAGCGGAACGAACACCGGGGAGCTGTTTTTT,CASSVRTSGTNTGELFF
TRBD1,TRBV7-2,TRBJ2-7,.,TGTGCCAGCAGCTCCACAGGGGTACCCTCCTACGAGCAGTACTTC,CASSSTGVPSYEQYF
TRBD1,TRBV5-4,TRBJ1-2,.,TGTGCCAGCAGCCCCCAGTTCGAGGGGGCTGGCTACACCTTC,CASSPQFEGAGYTF
.,TRBV10-3,TRBJ2-7,.,TGTGCCATCAGGGGTGACAGCTACGAGCAGTACTTC,CAIRGDSYEQYF
.,TRBV7-9,TRBJ2-1,.,TGTGCCAGCAGTCCTTTACAGAGCGGTGAGCAGTTCTTC,CASSPLQSGEQFF
TRBD1,TRBV18,TRBJ2-5,.,TGTGCCAGCTCACCACCGGGACAGCAAGAGACCCAGTACTTC,CASSPPGQQETQYF
.,TRBV7-8,TRBJ1-5,.,TGTGCCAGCAGCTTAGACAGTGATAGCAATCAGCCCCAGCATTTT,CASSLDSDSNQPQHF
.,TRBV10-2,TRBJ2-7,.,TGCGCCAGCAGTGGGAACAGGGTGATGGCCTACGAGCAGTACTTC,CASSGNRVMAYEQYF
TRBD1,TRBV28,TRBJ2-2,.,TGTGCCAGCAGCCGGACAGGCACGAACACCGGGGAGCTGTTTTTT,CASSRTGTNTGELFF
.,TRBV4-1,TRBJ2-7,once,TGCGCCAGCAGCCAAGAACAGGTTCTCTACGAGCAGTACTTC,CASSQEQVLYEQYF
.,TRBV7-2,TRBJ1-5,.,TGTGCCAGCAGCCCCACGGGAAGCAATCAGCCCCAGCATTTT,CASSPTGSNQPQHF
TRBD1,TRBV27,TRBJ1-6,.,TGTGCCAGCAGTGACAGGGGGGGATCACCCCTCCACTTT,CASSDRGGSPLHF
TRBD2,TRBV10-3,TRBJ2-2,.,TGTGCCATCAGTGTGGTAGCGGGGGGGCCGGACACCGGGGAGCTGTTTTTT,CAISVVAGGPDTGELFF
.,TRBV9,TRBJ1-2,.,TGTGCCAGCAGCGTACAGACTAACTATGGCTACACCTTC,CASSVQTNYGYTF
TRBD1,TRBV19,TRBJ1-5,.,TGTGCCAGTAGTCAATGGGACAGGGGGCTGCTGGGCAATCAGCCCCAGCATTTT,CASSQWDRGLLGNQPQHF
.,TRBV6-1,TRBJ1-4,few,TGTGCCAGCCAAGCAGGGAGGGCTAATGAAAAACTGTTTTTT,CASQAGRANEKLFF
TRBD2,TRBV15,TRBJ2-1,.,TGTGCCACCAGCAGAGCGATAGCGGGGTACAATGAGCAGTTCTTC,CATSRAIAGYNEQFF
TRBD1,TRBV19,TRBJ2-1,.,TGTGCCAGTAGCCGCTCGGGACAGGGGGCCAATGAGCAGTTCTTC,CASSRSGQGANEQFF
TRBD2,TRBV27,TRBJ2-1,.,TGTGCCAGCAGGCGACTAGCGGGGAGCTCCTACAATGAGCAGTTCTTC,CASRRLAGSSYNEQFF
TRBD2,TRBV7-9,TRBJ2-5,.,TGTGCCAGCAGCTTAGGGAGTAGCGGGATCAACCAAGAGACCCAGTACTTC,CASSLGSSGINQETQYF
.,TRBV5-1,TRBJ2-7,.,TGCGCCAGTAGCCCCTCCCCGGGGGGCTCAAACGAGCAGTACTTC,CASSPSPGGSNEQYF
.,TRBV6-1,TRBJ1-1,.,TGTGCCAGCAGTGTCGTAATGAACACTGAAGCTTTCTTT,CASSVVMNTEAFF
.,TRBV5-6,TRBJ1-1,.,TGTGCCAGCAGCTTACCCCGGTACACTGAAGCTTTCTTT,CASSLPRYTEAFF
TRBD2,TRBV11-3,TRBJ2-1,.,TGTGCCAGCAGCACCGCCGGGACTAGCGCCAACAATGAGCAGTTCTTC,CASSTAGTSANNEQFF
.,TRBV4-2,TRBJ2-1,.,TGTGCCAGCAGCCAAGCGACTGCAGGGGCCCCCCTCAATGAGCAGTTCTTC,CASSQATAGAPLNEQFF